This T cell receptor beta chain was sequenced during a study of monozygotic twins with inflammatory bowel disease (dated by TCRdb to between 2017 and 2020). The study in broad terms: In total, around 30 monozygotic twin pairs made up the full study: 19 Danish pairs, all IBD-discordant, plus nine German pairs, of which four were IBD-concordant and five were IBD-discordant. The search for disease-associated traits relied mainly on comparing IBD patients with their genetically identical healthy co-twins within discordant pairs. Each individual had, on average, about 151 000 unique TCRalpha sequences and 181 000 unique TCRbeta sequences available for analysis. Beyond this particular receptor, the publication reports: IBD patients shared fewer clonotypes with other individuals than healthy twins did, most markedly in patients showing signs of disease activity. IBD patients had lower TCRbeta repertoire diversity, measured by the inverse Simpson index, than their healthy co-twins. Because patients received different immunosuppressive treatments, the repertoires may have picked up extra background noise and variability between individuals. The analysis was unable to tell apart different T cell subtypes. The results gave no support for a single strong signal or clonotype linked to IBD. No difference in repertoire similarity was observed between concordant and discordant twins, possibly owing to limited statistical power.

Via the germline V gene, CDR1 is SGHRS and CDR2 YFSETQ. The cysteine opens and the phenylalanine closes a CDR3 of 17 amino acids. The coding DNA is unavailable. Libraries were built with 5' RACE. Each TCR library was prepared from about 3,400 ng of total RNA. For each sample, cDNA synthesis was carried out in eight separate reactions using SMARTScribe reverse transcriptase. Unique molecular identifiers containing a 6-nucleotide sample barcode were introduced through template switching during cDNA synthesis. TCRalpha and TCRbeta cDNA was amplified by two nested PCRs of about 15 and 9 cycles, with bead purification after each PCR. Before amplification, cDNA was treated with uracil DNA-glycosylase and purified using the QIAquick PCR purification kit. The second PCR added Illumina TruSeq-compatible adapters along with sample-specific barcodes. TapeStation and Qubit were used to check library quality and concentration, and roughly 4.6 ng of each library was pooled. Pooled libraries were sequenced on an Illumina HiSeq2500 single-index Rapid Run with 2 x 100 bp reads and custom sequencing primers. Per the original workflow: MiGEC version 1.2.6 was used for UMI-based consensus assembly to correct PCR and sequencing errors. MiXCR version 2.1.1 was used to carry out V(D)J alignment, clonotype assembly and CDR3 extraction. Normalisation of gene usage, clonotype sharing and MAIT/NKT TCR abundance was achieved by analysing the top 1000, 10 000 and 20 000 clonotypes per sample. Diversity was computed as the inverse Simpson index with the vegan R package after downsampling to 27 000 UMIs. Statistical testing used paired Mann-Whitney U tests on the discordant twin pairs and applied Benjamini-Hochberg correction for multiple testing. The reads, reprocessed by TCRdb, yield one row per CDR3 protein sequence and no DNA. What appears here as the V and J calls and clone size reflects TCRdb's work, not the paper's. The data table for this sample lists more than 300,000 distinct CDR3 sequences. The top ten clones comprise just over 2.5% of the sample.

An approximately 2.5 ml peripheral blood sample was drawn into PAXgene tubes per donor and stored at -80°C. Total RNA was isolated from whole blood with the PAXgene blood miRNA kit on an automated QIAcube, without T cell sorting. Peripheral blood from monozygotic twin pairs, either concordant or discordant for inflammatory bowel disease, underwent deep TCRalpha and TCRbeta repertoire profiling that used unique molecular barcoding. Smoking habits were recorded for all twin pairs, and individuals were classified as current, former or never smokers. Comments on this clonotype: There is no known antigen for this receptor.

The sample consisted of blood. This sequence originates from a human donor with ulcerative colitis or Crohn's disease, or a healthy co-twin of an affected twin (not recorded which). This sequence uses TRBV5-1 and TRBJ2-2; TCRdb outputs TRBD2, but without DNA this stays unchecked. The CDR3 has the sequence CASSLILAGLNTGELFF.